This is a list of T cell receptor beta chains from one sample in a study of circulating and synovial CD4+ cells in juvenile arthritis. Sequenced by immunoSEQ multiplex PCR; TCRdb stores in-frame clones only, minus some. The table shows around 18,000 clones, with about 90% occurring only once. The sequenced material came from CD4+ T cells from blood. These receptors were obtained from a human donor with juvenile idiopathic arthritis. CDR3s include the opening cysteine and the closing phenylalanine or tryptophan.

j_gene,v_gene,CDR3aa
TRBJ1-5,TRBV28,CASRKGGPSNQPQHF
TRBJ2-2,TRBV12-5,CASVSGTTTTGELFF
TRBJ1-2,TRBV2,CASSTGGRDYGYTF
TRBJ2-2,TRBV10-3,CAISLDRSRGTGELFF
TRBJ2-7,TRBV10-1,CASSAGQDYEQYF
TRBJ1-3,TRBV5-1,CASSLRQGISGNTIYF
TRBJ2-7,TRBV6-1,CASSGGTKTYEQYF
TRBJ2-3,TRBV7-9,CASSSRIDRGGTDTQYF
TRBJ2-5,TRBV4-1,CASSQGASGVQETQYF
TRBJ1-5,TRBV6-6,CASSYGGSGNQPQHF
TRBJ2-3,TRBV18,CASSPPDSSTDTQYF
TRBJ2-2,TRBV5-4,CASSPLPGAGVTGELFF
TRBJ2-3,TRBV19,CASSSPGDTQYF
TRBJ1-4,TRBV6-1,CASSPAIGRLEKLFF
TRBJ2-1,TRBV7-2,CASSRNLAGEQFF
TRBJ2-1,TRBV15,CATSSGAGTSVHNEQFF
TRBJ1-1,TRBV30,CAWNARAKNTEAFF
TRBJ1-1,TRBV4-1,CASSQGWGRYAEAFF
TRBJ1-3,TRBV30,CAWASRSSGNTIYF
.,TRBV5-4,CASSQTTGEGYEQYF
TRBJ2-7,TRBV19,CASSISPTGTYEQYF
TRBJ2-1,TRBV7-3,CASSSKLGDEQFF
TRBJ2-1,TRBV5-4,CASSGKQGIGNEQFF
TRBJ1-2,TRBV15,CATSSTGEDGYTF
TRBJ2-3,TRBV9,CASSVSTPDTQYF
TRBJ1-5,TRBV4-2,CASSQSSRGKSNQPQHF
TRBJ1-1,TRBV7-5,CPGGRGDTEAFF
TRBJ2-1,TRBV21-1,CASSKTGPNESSYNEQFF
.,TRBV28,CASTNPPGSYEQYF
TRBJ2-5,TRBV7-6,CASSLTSTYQETQYF
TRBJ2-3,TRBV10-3,CAISESGRAQYF
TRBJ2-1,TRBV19,CASRRAGSSYNEQFF
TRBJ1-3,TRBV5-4,CASSTMSSGNTIYF
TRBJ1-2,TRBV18,CASSQGSEGYTF
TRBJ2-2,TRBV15,CATSRGSAGNAGELFF
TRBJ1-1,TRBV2,CASIGEDTEAFF
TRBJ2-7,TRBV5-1,CASSASQTGGTYEQYF
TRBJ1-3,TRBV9,CASSIGGREGNTIYF
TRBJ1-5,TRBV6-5,CAGRFRDSSNQPQHF
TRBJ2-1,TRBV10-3,CAISPGTRIGNEQFF
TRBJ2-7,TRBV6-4,CASRPGLGPYEQYF
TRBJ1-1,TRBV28,CASSPAGSLTEAFF
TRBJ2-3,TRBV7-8,CASSLAWAGDTQYF
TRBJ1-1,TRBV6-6,CASSYLRGEAFF
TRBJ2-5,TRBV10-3,CAISSWILAGGEETQYF
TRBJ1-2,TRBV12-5,CASGKTEVDYGYTF
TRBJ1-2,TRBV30,CAWSVPRGNGYTF
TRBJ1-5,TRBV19,CASSWGQSSYQPQHF
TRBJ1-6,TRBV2,CASSVDRGTNSPLHF